Listed below are T cell receptor beta chains from one sample, sequenced in a study of T-cell reconstitution after alpha-beta-depleted transplantation in children. TCRdb reprocessed the PCR reads via MiXCR and lists one record per CDR3 protein. The data contain about 1,000,000 distinct CDR3 sequences, about 29% of them singletons. Sequencing was performed on PBMCs, mostly from graft donor cells, taken 360 days after TCRalphabeta/CD19-depleted stem cell transplant. Receptor source: a boy in the first two years of life who had a stem cell transplant for SCID, so the T cells may come from the graft donor. CDR3s include the opening cysteine and the closing phenylalanine or tryptophan. A D gene is named only where the DNA matches it firmly. Expanded clones are given a class, and other clones once, few, many or no size at all.

j_call | d_call | v_call | clone_size | cdr3_aa | cdr3_nt
TRBJ2-1 | TRBD1 | TRBV4-1 | few | CASSLRDRDTYNEQFF | TGCGCCAGCAGCCTCCGAGACAGGGATACTTACAATGAGCAGTTCTTC
TRBJ2-2 | . | TRBV20-1 | few | CSARDLGGRTGELFF | TGCAGTGCTAGAGATCTGGGGGGCCGGACCGGGGAGCTGTTTTTT
TRBJ1-1 | . | TRBV28 | . | CASSPGRYGAEAFF | TGTGCCAGCAGTCCCGGACGGTATGGGGCTGAAGCTTTCTTT
TRBJ2-1 | . | TRBV12-3/TRBV12-4 | many | CASIREDEQFF | TGTGCCAGCATCCGAGAGGATGAGCAGTTCTTC
TRBJ1-1 | . | TRBV6-5 | few | CATRAGNTEAFF | TGTGCCACCCGGGCAGGGAACACTGAAGCTTTCTTT
TRBJ1-5 | TRBD1 | TRBV20-1 | few | CSAGDRAQPQHF | TGCAGTGCTGGGGACAGGGCTCAGCCCCAGCATTTT
TRBJ2-3 | TRBD1 | TRBV5-1 | few | CASSPDREFTDTQYF | TGCGCCAGCAGCCCGGACAGGGAGTTCACAGATACGCAGTATTTT
TRBJ2-2 | . | TRBV7-9 | . | CASSPDERSYTGELFF | TGTGCCAGCAGCCCCGACGAGCGGAGTTACACCGGGGAGCTGTTTTTT
TRBJ2-4 | . | TRBV29-1 | . | CSVEASGIQYF | TGCAGCGTTGAAGCATCGGGCATTCAGTACTTC
TRBJ1-2 | . | TRBV5-6 | . | CASSSPQGRLNYGYTF | TGTGCCAGCAGCTCCCCTCAGGGGCGGCTTAACTATGGCTACACCTTC
TRBJ2-5 | TRBD1 | TRBV6-4 | few | CASSTGPGGTQYF | TGTGCCAGCAGCACCGGCCCAGGGGGAACCCAGTACTTC
TRBJ2-5 | . | TRBV5-6 | . | CASSSLYSGGETQYF | TGTGCCAGCAGCTCCCTCTACTCTGGTGGGGAGACCCAGTACTTC
TRBJ2-4 | . | TRBV13 | . | CASSLASTNIQYF | TGTGCCAGCAGCCTAGCCTCGACGAACATTCAGTACTTC
TRBJ1-2 | . | TRBV3-1 | . | CASSQEYRTYGYTF | TGTGCCAGCAGCCAAGAGTACAGGACCTATGGCTACACCTTC
TRBJ2-1 | . | TRBV15 | few | CATSRDLPNEQFF | TGTGCCACCAGCAGAGATCTCCCCAATGAGCAGTTCTTC
TRBJ2-5 | . | TRBV5-4 | few | CASSNPGPRQETQYF | TGTGCCAGCAGTAACCCGGGACCTCGGCAAGAGACCCAGTACTTC
TRBJ2-2 | . | TRBV24-1 | . | CAASDWTGELFF | TGTGCCGCCAGTGATTGGACCGGGGAGCTGTTTTTT
TRBJ2-7 | TRBD1 | TRBV6-1 | . | CASRGTGVYEQYF | TGTGCCAGCAGAGGGACAGGGGTCTACGAGCAGTACTTC
TRBJ1-5 | TRBD1 | TRBV20-1 | . | CSAKTETGALGGNQPQHF | TGCAGTGCTAAGACAGAGACAGGGGCCTTGGGTGGCAATCAGCCCCAGCATTTT
TRBJ2-7 | . | TRBV19 | . | CASSWASGTYEQYF | TGTGCCAGTAGTTGGGCCAGCGGAACCTACGAGCAGTACTTC
TRBJ2-7 | . | TRBV28 | few | CASSLRTDIYEQYF | TGTGCCAGCAGTCTTCGGACAGATATCTACGAGCAGTACTTC
TRBJ1-1 | . | TRBV6-5 | few | CASSWAPHNTEAFF | TGTGCCAGCAGTTGGGCGCCACACAACACTGAAGCTTTCTTT
TRBJ2-4 | . | TRBV7-8 | . | CASSQQAGGTKNIQYF | TGTGCCAGCAGCCAACAAGCTGGGGGGACCAAAAACATTCAGTACTTC